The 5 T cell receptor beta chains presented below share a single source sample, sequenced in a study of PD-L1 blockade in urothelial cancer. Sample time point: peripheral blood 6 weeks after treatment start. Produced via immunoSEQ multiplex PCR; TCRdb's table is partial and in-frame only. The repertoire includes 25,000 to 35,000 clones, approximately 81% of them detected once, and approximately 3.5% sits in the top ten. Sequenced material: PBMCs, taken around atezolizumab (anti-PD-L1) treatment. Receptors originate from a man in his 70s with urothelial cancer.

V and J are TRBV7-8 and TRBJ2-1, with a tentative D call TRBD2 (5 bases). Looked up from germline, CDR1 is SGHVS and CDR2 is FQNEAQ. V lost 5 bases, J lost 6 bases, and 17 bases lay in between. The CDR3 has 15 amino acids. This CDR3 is CASSPRGFLLNEQFF. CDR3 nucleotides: TGTGCCAGCAGCCCCAGAGGGTTTCTTCTCAATGAGCAGTTCTTC.

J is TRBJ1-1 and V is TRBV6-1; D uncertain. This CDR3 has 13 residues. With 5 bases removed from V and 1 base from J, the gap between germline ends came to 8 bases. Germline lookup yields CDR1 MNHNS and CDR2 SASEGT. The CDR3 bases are TGTGCCAGCAGTCCAACAGAGAACACTGAAGCTTTCTTT. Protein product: CASSPTENTEAFF.

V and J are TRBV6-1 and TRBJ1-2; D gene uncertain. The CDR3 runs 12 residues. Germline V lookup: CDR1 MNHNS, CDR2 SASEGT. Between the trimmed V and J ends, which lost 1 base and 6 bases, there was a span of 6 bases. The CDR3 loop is CASSEGAHGYTF. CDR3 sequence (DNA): TGTGCCAGCAGTGAAGGGGCCCATGGCTACACCTTC.

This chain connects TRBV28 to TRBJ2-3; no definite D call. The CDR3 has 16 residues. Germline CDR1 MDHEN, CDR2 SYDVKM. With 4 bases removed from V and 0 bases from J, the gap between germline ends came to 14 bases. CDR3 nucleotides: TGTGCCAGCAGTTCCCCGGGTTCCCGGAGCACAGATACGCAGTATTTT. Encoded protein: CASSSPGSRSTDTQYF.

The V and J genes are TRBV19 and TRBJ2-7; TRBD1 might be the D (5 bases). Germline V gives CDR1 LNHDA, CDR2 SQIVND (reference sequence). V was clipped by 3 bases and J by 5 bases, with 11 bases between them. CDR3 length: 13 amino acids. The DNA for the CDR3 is TGTGCCAGTAGTATCCAACAGGAGCACGAGCAGTACTTC. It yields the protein CASSIQQEHEQYF. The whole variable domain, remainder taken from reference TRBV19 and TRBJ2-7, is DGGITQSPKYLFRKEGQNVTLSCEQNLNHDAMYWYRQDPGQGLRLIYYSQIVNDFQKGDIAEGYSVSREKKESFPLTVTSAQKNPTAFYLCASSIQQEHEQYFGPGTRLTVT.